This T cell receptor (beta chain) is drawn from a study of cytomegalovirus exposure and HLA in healthy donors. The PCR used 60 Vbeta and 13 Jbeta primers. The method was immunoSEQ multiplex PCR; TCRdb's version includes in-frame clones alone and lacks a portion of them. The sample carries about 110,000 clones, roughly two thirds recorded once. The CDR3 extends over 11 amino acids. V lost 6 bases and J lost 10; bases outside the gene matches: 6. Germline V lookup: CDR1 DFQATT, CDR2 SNEGSKA (reference sequence). This TCR was sampled from a man between 40 and 49 years old in good health and CMV-seronegative. The chain has TRBV20-1 and TRBJ2-1; TRBD2 aligns across 7 bases. Sequenced input: PBMCs. DNA of the CDR3: TGCAGTGCGACTAGCTCCACCGAGCAGTTCTTC. This gives the protein CSATSSTEQFF.